The 32 T cell receptor beta chains in this list originate from one sample, sequenced in a study of cytomegalovirus exposure and HLA in healthy donors. Researchers ran the PCR with 60 Vbeta and 13 Jbeta primers. The table came from immunoSEQ multiplex PCR; TCRdb's copy has only in-frame clones and leaves some out. Among roughly 170,000 clones listed, over 80% were seen once. The sequenced material came from PBMCs. All receptors derive from a man in his fifties in good health and CMV-seronegative.

CDR3 loop: CASSPDRFNQPQHF. The CDR3 nucleotides read TGTGCCAGCAGTCCGGACAGGTTCAATCAGCCCCAGCATTTT. The V and J genes are TRBV2 and TRBJ1-5; TRBD1 matches 7 bases. The length of the CDR3 is 14 residues. V lost 5 bases and J lost 3; bases outside the gene matches: 4. The germline gives CDR1 SNHLY, CDR2 FYNNEI.

This chain joins TRBV6-5 and TRBJ1-5; no clear D gene. The CDR3 has 15 residues. Trimming removed 6 bases at V and 3 bases at J, with 15 bases between. Germline lookup yields CDR1 MNHEY and CDR2 SVGAGI. The CDR3 coding sequence is TGTGCCAGCAGCCCCGACCGGGGAGACAATCAGCCCCAGCATTTT. As protein: CASSPDRGDNQPQHF.

The rearrangement uses TRBV29-1 and TRBJ2-1, with 13 bases matching TRBD2. V was pared by 6 bases and J by 8 bases, with 10 bases of the junction left unmatched. CDR1 SQVTM and CDR2 ANQGSEA come from the germline V gene. This CDR3 is built from 15 residues. For the CDR3, the DNA is TGCAGCGTGGAGAGGACTAGCGGGAGAAAAGATGAGCAGTTCTTC. Protein product: CSVERTSGRKDEQFF.

The rearrangement uses TRBV30 and TRBJ1-5; D is undetermined. V lost 3 bases to trimming and J lost 0 bases, with 21 bases between them. From germline, CDR1 is GTSNPN and CDR2 SVGIG (reference sequence). The CDR3 sequence is 18 residues long. CDR3 DNA sequence: TGTGCCTGGAGGGGAGCGGGTGGCATTTACTTTAGCAATCAGCCCCAGCATTTT. Translated: CAWRGAGGIYFSNQPQHF.

This clone was recorded once. The chain uses TRBV23-1 and TRBJ1-1; D is perhaps TRBD1 (6 bases). TRBV23-1 is filed as an ORF, its function uncertain. Trimming took 6 bases from V and 10 from J, leaving 21 bases between them. The CDR3 is made up of 14 amino acids. CDR3 sequence (DNA): TGCGCCAGCAGGGCGGCGGAACAGGGTAAATCAGCTTTCTTT. Translation gives CASRAAEQGKSAFF.

The rearrangement joins TRBV27 to TRBJ1-3; 8 bases are shared with TRBD1. The CDR3 is 15 residues long. Unmatched junction bases numbered 11, after V lost 6 bases and J lost 7 bases. Germline loops: CDR1 MNHEY, CDR2 SMNVEV (reference sequence). The CDR3: CASRRDRSVSNTIYF. The CDR3 region has the DNA TGTGCCAGCAGGAGGGACAGGAGTGTGTCCAACACCATATATTTT.

This chain joins TRBV19 and TRBJ1-2; D gene unclear. This CDR3 is built from 17 residues. Germline CDR1 reads LNHDA; CDR2 reads SQIVND (reference sequence). Trimming cost V 1 base and J 5 bases, with 20 bases left between them. CDR3 in amino acids: CASSIGPADGVQYGYTF. In DNA, the CDR3 is TGTGCCAGTAGTATAGGTCCGGCAGATGGAGTCCAATATGGCTACACCTTC.

This rearrangement joins TRBV9 to TRBJ2-7; D is possibly TRBD1 (6 bases). Germline V CDR1 and CDR2: SGDLS, YYNGEE. V was shortened by 6 bases and J by 2 bases, with 18 bases between the two germline ends. The CDR3 consists of 15 residues. The CDR3 reads CASTHRTASPYEQYF. The DNA of the CDR3 is TGTGCCAGCACCCACAGGACAGCGAGCCCCTACGAGCAGTACTTC.

V gene TRBV6-7 combines with J gene TRBJ2-7; 8 positions match TRBD1. TRBV6-7 is noted as an ORF with a role that remains uncertain. The CDR3 sequence is 14 residues long. Germline trimming cut 7 bases from V and 3 bases from J; bases unmatched to any gene: 8. In DNA form, the CDR3 reads TGTGCCAGCACCAAAAGGACAGGGTACTACGAGCAGTACTTC. Its protein product is CASTKRTGYYEQYF.

The rearrangement uses TRBV7-2 and TRBJ2-7, with 9 bases that match TRBD1. Germline V gene lookup returns CDR1 SGHTA and CDR2 FQGNSA. The CDR3 totals 16 residues. Trimming removed 3 bases from V and 3 bases from J; junction bases left unmatched: 9. The CDR3: CASSFFAGQGGYEQYF. Here the CDR3 DNA reads TGTGCCAGCAGCTTCTTTGCGGGACAGGGCGGCTACGAGCAGTACTTC.

The V and J genes are TRBV7-2 and TRBJ2-1; 15 bases are a match to TRBD2. There are 19 residues in the CDR3. Germline loops: CDR1 SGHTA, CDR2 FQGNSA. Unmatched junction bases numbered 8, after V lost 5 bases and J lost 0 bases. The CDR3 here is CASSPGTSGRLSSYNEQFF. CDR3 DNA sequence: TGTGCCAGCAGCCCCGGGACTAGCGGGAGGTTAAGCTCCTACAATGAGCAGTTCTTC.

V gene TRBV7-2 combines with J gene TRBJ1-1, with a possible D match to TRBD1 (6 bases). Germline CDR1 is SGHTA and CDR2 is FQGNSA. Trimming removed 5 bases from V and 1 base from J, with 17 bases in between. The CDR3 contains 16 residues. The CDR3 DNA reads as TGTGCCAGCAGCCTCCGGGGGGGCCATGGGAACACTGAAGCTTTCTTT. The encoded protein is CASSLRGGHGNTEAFF.

This clone was seen once. An end of the junction differs from the germline gene, which may be a read error. This chain uses TRBV7-7 with TRBJ2-2, with D possibly matching TRBD1 (5 bases). The CDR3 is 14 residues long. The germline CDR1 and CDR2 sequences are SSHAT and FNYEAQ (reference sequence). In nucleotides, the CDR3 is TGTGCTAGCAGCCCGACAGCTAACACCGGGGAGCTGTTTTTT. Translated: CASSPTANTGELFF.

The J gene is TRBJ2-3, the V gene TRBV29-1, with 10 bases aligning to TRBD2. Trimming removed 7 bases from V and 4 bases from J; junction bases left unmatched: 11. The CDR3 is 15 residues long. Germline assignment: CDR1 SQVTM and CDR2 ANQGSEA. The CDR3 is CSAETSGRGADTQYF. Here the CDR3 DNA reads TGCAGCGCCGAGACTAGCGGGCGTGGGGCAGATACGCAGTATTTT.

The CDR3 spells CASSLRQGLEQYF. CDR3 bases: TGTGCCAGCAGTTTAAGGCAGGGTCTGGAGCAGTACTTC. The chain uses TRBV27 and TRBJ2-5; TRBD1 might be the D (5 bases). The CDR3 runs 13 residues. V was cut by 2 bases and J by 11 bases, with 15 bases left in between. Germline assignment: CDR1 MNHEY and CDR2 SMNVEV (reference sequence).

The chain links TRBV6-6 to TRBJ1-5; a weak D match, TRBD1 (6 bases). CDR3 length: 14 amino acids. Germline CDR1 reads MNHNY; CDR2 reads SVGAGI (reference sequence). V lost 6 bases, J lost 6 bases, and 15 bases lay in between. CDR3 residues: CASRLRDTGQPQHF. In DNA form, the CDR3 reads TGTGCCAGCAGGCTAAGGGACACCGGTCAGCCCCAGCATTTT.

This clone appeared once. The genes are TRBV4-3 and TRBJ2-1, with a possible D match to TRBD2 (6 bases). V lost 3 bases and J lost 7, with 25 bases in between. CDR1 LGHNA and CDR2 YSLEER come from the germline V gene. There are 18 residues in the CDR3. The CDR3 coding sequence is TGCGCCAGCAGCCACAATACGGGACTGGGGTTCGGGGTGAATGAGCAGTTCTTC. Encoded protein: CASSHNTGLGFGVNEQFF.

The V and J genes are TRBV6-4 and TRBJ2-3; 7 nucleotides line up with TRBD2. The CDR3 contains 15 residues. From germline, CDR1 is MRHNA and CDR2 SNTAGT. V lost 3 bases to trimming and J lost 4 bases; unmatched junction nucleotides: 7. CDR3 sequence reads: CASSEGGLAADTQYF. The CDR3 bases are TGTGCCAGCAGTGAAGGAGGTCTAGCGGCAGATACGCAGTATTTT.

The rearrangement links TRBV29-1 to TRBJ1-4; no clear D gene. CDR1 and CDR2 from the germline V gene are SQVTM and ANQGSEA. The V end lost 6 bases, the J end lost 4 bases, and 9 bases lay between the germline ends. The CDR3 spans 12 residues. This chain's CDR3 is CSVAQSNEKLFF. The CDR3 DNA follows: TGCAGCGTCGCACAGAGTAATGAAAAACTGTTTTTT. The full variable domain, with the rest looked up from reference TRBV29-1 and TRBJ1-4, is SAVISQKPSRDICQRGTSLTIQCQVDSQVTMMFWYRQQPGQSLTLIATANQGSEATYESGFVIDKFPISRPNLTFSTLTVSNMSPEDSSIYLCSVAQSNEKLFFGSGTQLSVL.

The rearrangement links TRBV19 to TRBJ1-4; D gene uncertain. Trimming took off 6 bases at V and 3 bases at J, with 14 bases between the two ends. Germline CDR1 LNHDA, CDR2 SQIVND (reference sequence). This CDR3 region has 15 residues. CDR3 region: CASRIRQSANEKLFF. As DNA, the CDR3 is TGTGCCAGTAGGATCAGGCAATCTGCTAATGAAAAACTGTTTTTT.

V usage is TRBV18 and J usage is TRBJ2-5; the D is unclear. Trimming removed 0 bases from V and 1 base from J, with 9 bases in between. Germline V gene data show CDR1 as KGHSH and CDR2 as LQKENI. CDR3 length equals 15 residues. The CDR3 DNA follows: TGTGCCAGCTCACCACCGGAGAGAGTCCAAGAGACCCAGTACTTC. Its translation: CASSPPERVQETQYF.

This clone came up a few times. The J gene is TRBJ1-1, the V gene TRBV30; a possible D gene is TRBD1 (6 bases). V lost 3 bases and J lost 2, with 13 bases in between. Per germline, CDR1 GTSNPN and CDR2 SVGIG (reference sequence). The CDR3 contains 14 residues. CDR3 in DNA: TGTGCCTGGAGACACAGGGTGGGCAACACTGAAGCTTTCTTT. Translated: CAWRHRVGNTEAFF.

This clone showed up just a few times. The chain is built from TRBV28 and TRBJ1-3; D call uncertain. Trimming removed 7 bases from V and 0 bases from J, with 16 bases in between. There are 16 residues in the CDR3. Looked up from germline, CDR1 is MDHEN and CDR2 is SYDVKM. CDR3 region: CASILGGPRSGNTIYF. Written as DNA, the CDR3 is TGTGCCAGCATCCTAGGTGGCCCACGCTCTGGAAACACCATATATTTT.

This chain joins TRBV6-5 and TRBJ1-2; 8 nucleotides match TRBD1. CDR3 size: 13 residues. Germline values: CDR1 MNHEY, CDR2 SVGAGI. The junction had 3 bases not matched to a gene; V was cut back by 5 bases and J by 4 bases. CDR3: CASSVDRGYGYTF. DNA for the CDR3: TGTGCCAGCAGTGTAGACAGGGGCTATGGCTACACCTTC.

The V call is TRBV7-9, the J call TRBJ2-1; TRBD1 agrees at 7 bases. Trimming at V came to 1 base and at J to 9 bases, leaving 3 bases not matched to a gene. Germline CDR1 is SEHNR and CDR2 is FQNEAQ (reference sequence). There are 13 residues in the CDR3. The CDR3 DNA sequence: TGTGCCAGCAGCTTAGAAGGGGGCACTGAGCAGTTCTTC. Amino acids: CASSLEGGTEQFF.

This chain links TRBV7-2 with TRBJ2-1; 8 bases are a match to TRBD2. The V segment lost 6 bases and the J segment 4 bases; nucleotides outside the gene matches: 8. The CDR3 loop spans 15 amino acids. CDR1 SGHTA and CDR2 FQGNSA come from the germline V gene. The CDR3: CASRPGGAGYNEQFF. The DNA for the CDR3 is TGTGCCAGCAGGCCCGGGGGGGCGGGGTACAATGAGCAGTTCTTC. The full variable domain, with the rest looked up from reference TRBV7-2 and TRBJ2-1, is GAGVSQSPSNKVTEKGKDVELRCDPISGHTALYWYRQSLGQGLEFLIYFQGNSAPDKSGLPSDRFSAERTGGSVSTLTIQRTQQEDSAVYLCASRPGGAGYNEQFFGPGTRLTVL.

This clone occurred once. This sequence joins TRBV5-1 and TRBJ2-3; D gene unclear. Trimming shortened V by 6 bases and J by 0 bases, and 14 bases separated the two germline ends. CDR1 and CDR2 from the germline V gene are SGHRS and YFSETQ. The CDR3 sequence is 15 residues long. CDR3 DNA: TGCGCCAGCAAATACACGCAGGCTAGCACAGATACGCAGTATTTT. Amino acids: CASKYTQASTDTQYF.

CDR3 sequence: CASSGRADTQYF. The CDR3 nucleotides read TGTGCCAGTAGCGGGAGGGCAGATACGCAGTATTTT. The chain links TRBV19 to TRBJ2-3, with TRBD2 matching 8 bases. Germline V gene sequence: CDR1 LNHDA, CDR2 SQIVND (reference sequence). V trimming: 6 bases; J trimming: 4 bases; junction bases outside the gene matches: 0. The CDR3 is 12 amino acids.

The chain couples TRBV15 to TRBJ2-5, with D perhaps matching TRBD2 (6 bases). The DNA end lines up better with TRBJ2-7; the J call may be wrong. The germline CDR1 and CDR2 sequences are LNHNV and YYDKDF (reference sequence). CDR3 length: 14 amino acids. CDR3 nucleotides: TGTGCCACCAGCAAGGGTGGGGACTCTTACGAGCAGTACTTC. Translating gives CATSKGGDSYEQYF.

This clone is a singleton in its sample. The chain has TRBV14 and TRBJ2-7; a weak D match, TRBD1 (6 bases). There are 21 residues in the CDR3. V was pared by 0 bases and J by 2 bases, with 29 bases between. The germline gives CDR1 SGHDN, CDR2 FVKESK. The CDR3 here is CASSQDWARTDVPLSAYEQYF. The CDR3 nucleotides read TGTGCCAGCAGCCAAGATTGGGCAAGGACAGACGTGCCCCTGTCCGCCTACGAGCAGTACTTC.

The genes are TRBV7-9 and TRBJ1-6; 8 bases line up with TRBD1. CDR3 length: 16 residues. V lost 5 bases to trimming and J lost 7 bases; unmatched junction nucleotides: 10. The germline gives CDR1 SEHNR, CDR2 FQNEAQ (reference sequence). CDR3: CASSRWTAGGNSPLHF. DNA of the CDR3: TGTGCCAGCAGCCGCTGGACGGCAGGGGGCAATTCACCCCTCCACTTT.

This chain uses TRBV6-6 with TRBJ2-7; D might be TRBD2 (6 bases). The CDR3 totals 14 residues. V gave up 0 bases and J gave up 1 base, with 7 bases separating them. Germline V lookup: CDR1 MNHNY, CDR2 SVGAGI (reference sequence). CDR3 loop: CASSYSGLSYEQYF. In nucleotides, the CDR3 is TGTGCCAGCAGTTACTCGGGACTTTCCTACGAGCAGTACTTC.